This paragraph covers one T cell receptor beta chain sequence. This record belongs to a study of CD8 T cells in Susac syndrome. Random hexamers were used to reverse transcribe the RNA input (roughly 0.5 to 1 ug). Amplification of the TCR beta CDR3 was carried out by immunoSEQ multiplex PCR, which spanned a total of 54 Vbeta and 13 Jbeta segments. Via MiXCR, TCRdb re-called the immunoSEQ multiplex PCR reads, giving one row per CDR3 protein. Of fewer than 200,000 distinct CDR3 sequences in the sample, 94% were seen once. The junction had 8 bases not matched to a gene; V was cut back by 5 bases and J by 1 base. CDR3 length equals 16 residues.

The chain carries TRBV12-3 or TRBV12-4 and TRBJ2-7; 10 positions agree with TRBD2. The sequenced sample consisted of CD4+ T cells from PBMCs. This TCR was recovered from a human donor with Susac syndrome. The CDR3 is CASSHLTSGDSYEQYF. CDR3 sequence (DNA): TGTGCCAGCAGTCATCTTACTAGCGGGGATTCCTACGAGCAGTACTTC.